The 23 T cell receptor beta chains below come from one sample, sequenced in a study of T-cell reconstitution after alpha-beta-depleted transplantation in children (TCRdb year 2016). In light of the paper, this sample's treatment or condition label describes: allogeneic hematopoietic cell transplantation with graft depleted of TCRalphabeta T cells and CD19 B cells. Library generation was performed with PCR. The sample was run on an Illumina HiSeq 2500. TCR libraries were prepared with molecular barcoding, using unique molecular identifiers to normalize TCRbeta repertoire quantification. Clones were called with MiXCR by TCRdb after fastp trimmed the public reads at Q25, and only in-frame beta chains were retained. Every entry covers one CDR3 protein and lists the most common genes and DNA from its rows. Recorded for this sample are 670,000 or so distinct CDR3 sequences; 13% of them occurred a single time. The top ten clones comprise 0.79% of the sample.

Sequencing was performed on PBMCs, taken before TCRalphabeta/CD19-depleted stem cell transplant. The origin of the receptors is a girl aged 2 to 9 with congenital amegakaryocytic thrombocytopenia, due to receive a stem cell transplant.

This clonotype was counted a few times. This chain uses TRBV4-1 with TRBJ2-3, with 13 bases fitting TRBD2. The CDR3 totals 16 residues. CDR1 is MGHRA and CDR2 is YSYEKL in the germline V gene. The ends lost 7 bases at V and 0 bases at J; junction bases unmatched: 4. CDR3 sequence: CASKGLAGRSTDTQYF. As DNA, the CDR3 is TGCGCCAGCAAGGGACTAGCGGGACGGAGCACAGATACGCAGTATTTT.

This chain uses TRBV20-1 with TRBJ1-2, with TRBD1 matching over 12 bases. Looked up from germline, CDR1 is DFQATT and CDR2 is SNEGSKA (reference sequence). CDR3 length equals 15 residues. V lost 2 bases to trimming and J lost 4 bases; unmatched junction nucleotides: 5. CDR3 coding DNA: TGCAGTGCTAGATCCGGGACAGGGGGCTTCTATGGCTACACCTTC. Translated, it gives CSARSGTGGFYGYTF.

This clonotype has at least ten counts. V is TRBV29-1 and J is TRBJ2-1; unclear D gene. V was cut by 3 bases and J by 6 bases, with 15 bases left in between. This CDR3 is built from 14 residues. The germline V gene encodes CDR1 SQVTM and CDR2 ANQGSEA. The CDR3 protein is CSVDYFPGTNEQFF. CDR3 nucleotide sequence: TGCAGCGTTGACTATTTCCCCGGCACCAATGAGCAGTTCTTC.

The V call is TRBV4-2, the J call TRBJ2-1, with a weak D call TRBD2 (6 bases). The germline V gene encodes CDR1 LGHNA and CDR2 YNFKEQ. V was clipped by 3 bases and J by 0 bases, with 15 bases between them. The CDR3 consists of 17 residues. DNA of the CDR3: TGTGCCAGCAGCCATCCCCGGGACTCCGGCTCCTACAATGAGCAGTTCTTC. It yields the protein CASSHPRDSGSYNEQFF.

This clonotype was seen many times. The genes are TRBV20-1 and TRBJ2-3, with TRBD2 matching 14 bases. CDR3 length equals 18 residues. The ends lost 3 bases at V and 5 bases at J; junction bases unmatched: 13. Germline CDR1 reads DFQATT; CDR2 reads SNEGSKA (reference sequence). The CDR3 here is CSASVGLAGGAGEDTQYF. CDR3 nucleotides: TGCAGTGCTAGCGTAGGACTAGCGGGGGGCGCGGGGGAAGATACGCAGTATTTT.

In its sample, this clonotype was seen many times. The chain links TRBV4-1 to TRBJ2-1; tentative D call: TRBD2 (6 bases). The CDR3 has 16 amino acids. Per germline, CDR1 MGHRA and CDR2 YSYEKL. V gave up 0 bases and J gave up 8 bases, with 17 bases separating them. The CDR3 DNA reads as TGCGCCAGCAGCCAAGATAGGGGAGGTGTTCGGGATGAGCAGTTCTTC. Its protein is CASSQDRGGVRDEQFF.

This clonotype was seen at least ten times. J is TRBJ2-2 and V is TRBV5-1; D unresolved. V was clipped by 4 bases and J by 6 bases, with 4 bases between them. This CDR3 is built from 11 residues. CDR1 and CDR2 from the germline V gene are SGHRS and YFSETQ. The CDR3 sequence is CASSVPGELFF. DNA of the CDR3: TGCGCCAGCAGCGTCCCCGGGGAGCTGTTTTTT.

Regarding this clonotype: A read error may be the cause here, since a much bigger clone is one base away. V and J are TRBV5-1 and TRBJ2-1; 9 bases match TRBD2. Germline CDR1 reads SGHRS; CDR2 reads YFSETQ. This CDR3 is built from 15 residues. The chain's CDR3 is CASSFALAGNNEQSF. CDR3 in DNA: TGCGCCAGCAGCTTTGCACTAGCGGGCAACAATGAGCAGTCCTTC.

This clonotype was picked up many times. V is TRBV20-1 and J is TRBJ2-1; no firm D call. With 4 bases removed from V and 4 bases from J, the gap between germline ends came to 11 bases. Looked up from germline, CDR1 is DFQATT and CDR2 is SNEGSKA (reference sequence). The CDR3 sequence is 13 residues long. CDR3 residues: CSAKSGEYNEQFF. The CDR3, as DNA: TGCAGTGCTAAAAGTGGGGAATACAATGAGCAGTTCTTC.

This clonotype appeared many times. J is TRBJ2-2 and V is TRBV29-1; D not resolved. Trimming cost V 0 bases and J 4 bases, with 0 bases left between them. Germline V gene sequence: CDR1 SQVTM, CDR2 ANQGSEA. CDR3 length: 11 amino acids. CDR3: CSVEDTGELFF. The CDR3 nucleotides are TGCAGCGTTGAAGACACCGGGGAGCTGTTTTTT.

The chain joins TRBV5-4 to TRBJ2-7, with D unresolved. From germline, CDR1 is SGHNT and CDR2 YYREEE (reference sequence). The CDR3 contains 13 residues. V dropped 0 bases and J dropped 3 bases, with 7 bases sitting between them. CDR3 DNA sequence: TGTGCCAGCAGCTTGGAGGTCCGCTACGAGCAGTACTTC. This sequence encodes CASSLEVRYEQYF.

The sample holds many counts of this clonotype. This rearrangement joins TRBV24-1 to TRBJ2-5; D is undetermined. The ends were cut back, 1 base at V and 5 bases at J, with 4 bases in the middle. CDR1 and CDR2 (germline): KGHDR, SFDVKD. CDR3 size: 12 residues. The CDR3 loop is CATSDFGETQYF. The CDR3 DNA sequence: TGTGCCACCAGTGATTTCGGGGAGACCCAGTACTTC.

This clonotype was seen many times. CDR3 region: CSAHDPRTYGYTF. The CDR3 nucleotides are TGCAGTGCCCACGACCCACGAACCTATGGCTACACCTTC. V and J are TRBV20-1 and TRBJ1-2; D gene uncertain. Trimming cost V 6 bases and J 4 bases, with 15 bases left between them. The CDR3 totals 13 residues. Looked up from germline, CDR1 is DFQATT and CDR2 is SNEGSKA (reference sequence).

This clonotype has at least ten counts. The chain recombines TRBV5-6 with TRBJ2-1; 10 bases match TRBD2. The germline V gene has CDR1 SGHDT and CDR2 YYEEEE. V was pared by 2 bases and J by 8 bases, with 16 bases of the junction left unmatched. This CDR3 contains 18 residues. The CDR3 reads CASSLLSIPASGSYEQFF. The CDR3 DNA sequence: TGTGCCAGCAGCTTACTATCCATTCCGGCTAGCGGGAGCTATGAGCAGTTCTTC. Combining the CDR3 with reference TRBV5-6 and TRBJ2-1 gives the whole variable domain DAGVTQSPTHLIKTRGQQVTLRCSPKSGHDTVSWYQQALGQGPQFIFQYYEEEERQRGNFPDRFSGHQFPNYSSELNVNALLLGDSALYLCASSLLSIPASGSYEQFFGPGTRLTVL.

The rearrangement links TRBV6-1 to TRBJ2-1; a weak D match, TRBD2 (6 bases). CDR1 is MNHNS, CDR2 SASEGT, per germline. The germline V and J ends were trimmed by 7 bases and 8 bases, with 21 bases remaining between them. The CDR3 totals 15 residues. CDR3 region: CASTPERFSGDEQFF. DNA for the CDR3: TGTGCCAGCACCCCCGAGAGGTTCTCGGGGGATGAGCAGTTCTTC.

This clonotype was counted between two and nine times. The CDR3: CASSQESGTGVDEQFF. Here the CDR3 DNA reads TGCGCCAGCAGCCAGGAGAGTGGGACAGGGGTGGATGAGCAGTTCTTC. The chain uses TRBV5-1 and TRBJ2-1, with TRBD1 matching over 10 bases. This CDR3 spans 16 amino acids. CDR1 SGHRS and CDR2 YFSETQ come from the germline V gene. Germline trimming cut 4 bases from V and 8 bases from J; bases unmatched to any gene: 12.

In this sample, this clonotype turned up a few times. J is TRBJ2-7 and V is TRBV6-6; D not resolved. Germline values: CDR1 MNHNY, CDR2 SVGAGI (reference sequence). The germline V and J ends were trimmed by 4 bases and 4 bases, with 8 bases remaining between them. The CDR3 is 12 amino acids. The CDR3 sequence is CASSSELYEQYF. In nucleotides, the CDR3 is TGTGCCAGCAGTTCTGAATTATACGAGCAGTACTTC.

This clonotype was counted between two and nine times. V usage is TRBV27 and J usage is TRBJ2-1, with 8 bases lining up with TRBD1. CDR1 is MNHEY, CDR2 SMNVEV, per germline (reference sequence). J was trimmed by 4 bases and V by 10 bases; bases with no gene match: 9. The CDR3 sequence is 14 residues long. DNA of the CDR3: TGTGCCACCACCTCCCGGACAGGGTACAATGAGCAGTTCTTC. Translation gives CATTSRTGYNEQFF.

Many counts were recorded for this clonotype. This chain uses TRBV5-1 with TRBJ1-1; a possible D gene is TRBD1 (5 bases). Germline V lookup: CDR1 SGHRS, CDR2 YFSETQ. This CDR3 has 14 residues. V was clipped by 1 base and J by 4 bases, with 11 bases between them. CDR3 sequence reads: CASSLTGGSTEAFF. CDR3 nucleotide sequence: TGCGCCAGCAGCTTGACAGGAGGGAGCACTGAAGCTTTCTTT.

The chain couples TRBV11-3 to TRBJ2-2, with 11 bases lining up with TRBD1. The trim removed 2 bases at V and 5 bases at J, leaving 4 bases unmatched. This CDR3 spans 16 amino acids. Germline V lookup: CDR1 SGHNT, CDR2 YENEEA. Written as DNA, the CDR3 is TGTGCCAGCAGCTTAATGGGACAGGGGGTGACCGGGGAGCTGTTTTTT. It yields the protein CASSLMGQGVTGELFF.

This chain joins TRBV20-1 and TRBJ2-1; 10 positions agree with TRBD2. Germline assignment: CDR1 DFQATT and CDR2 SNEGSKA (reference sequence). Trimming cost V 3 bases and J 7 bases; bases outside gene matches: 6. CDR3 size: 14 residues. Written as DNA, the CDR3 is TGCAGTGCTAGTAGGGCTAGCGGGAGAAATGAGCAGTTCTTC. It codes for CSASRASGRNEQFF.

This clonotype has a handful of counts. J is TRBJ2-1 and V is TRBV7-2, with 7 bases identical to TRBD2. CDR3 length: 14 amino acids. Trimming took 4 bases from V and 6 from J; bases not matched to a gene: 6. Germline V gene sequence: CDR1 SGHTA, CDR2 FQGNSA. The CDR3: CASSSTSWGNEQFF. The CDR3 DNA reads as TGTGCCAGCAGCTCGACTAGCTGGGGCAATGAGCAGTTCTTC.

This chain connects TRBV20-1 to TRBJ2-7, with D perhaps matching TRBD1 (5 bases). V dropped 5 bases and J dropped 3 bases, with 14 bases sitting between them. This CDR3 comprises 13 residues. The germline CDR1 and CDR2 sequences are DFQATT and SNEGSKA (reference sequence). CDR3 sequence reads: CSAPHPQGYEQYF. The CDR3 nucleotides read TGCAGTGCTCCCCACCCCCAGGGCTACGAGCAGTACTTC.